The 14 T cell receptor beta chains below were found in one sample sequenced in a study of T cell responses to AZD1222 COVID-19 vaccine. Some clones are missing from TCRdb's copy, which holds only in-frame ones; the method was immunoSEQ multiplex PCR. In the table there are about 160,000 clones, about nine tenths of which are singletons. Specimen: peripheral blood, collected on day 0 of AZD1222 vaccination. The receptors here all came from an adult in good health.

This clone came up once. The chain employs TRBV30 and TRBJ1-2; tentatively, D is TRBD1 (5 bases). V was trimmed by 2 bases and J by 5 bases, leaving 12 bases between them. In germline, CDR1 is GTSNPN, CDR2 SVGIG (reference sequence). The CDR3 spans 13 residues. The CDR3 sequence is CAWSHGASYGYTF. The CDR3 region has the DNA TGTGCCTGGAGTCACGGGGCGTCATATGGCTACACCTTC.

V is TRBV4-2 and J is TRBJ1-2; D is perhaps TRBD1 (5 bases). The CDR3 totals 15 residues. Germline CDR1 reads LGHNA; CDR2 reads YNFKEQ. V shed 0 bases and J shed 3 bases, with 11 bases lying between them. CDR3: CASSQDEGKDYGYTF. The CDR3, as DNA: TGTGCCAGCAGCCAAGATGAGGGGAAAGACTATGGCTACACCTTC.

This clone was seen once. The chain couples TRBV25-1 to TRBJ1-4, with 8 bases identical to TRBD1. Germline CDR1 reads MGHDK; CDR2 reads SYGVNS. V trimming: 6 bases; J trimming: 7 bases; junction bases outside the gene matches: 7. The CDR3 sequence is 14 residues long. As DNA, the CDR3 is TGTGCCAGCAGCATCAGGGGGCCGGGTGAAAAACTGTTTTTT. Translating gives CASSIRGPGEKLFF. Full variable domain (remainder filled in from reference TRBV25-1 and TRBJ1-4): EADIYQTPRYLVIGTGKKITLECSQTMGHDKMYWYQQDPGMELHLIHYSYGVNSTEKGDLSSESTVSRIRTEHFPLTLESARPSHTSQYLCASSIRGPGEKLFFGSGTQLSVL.

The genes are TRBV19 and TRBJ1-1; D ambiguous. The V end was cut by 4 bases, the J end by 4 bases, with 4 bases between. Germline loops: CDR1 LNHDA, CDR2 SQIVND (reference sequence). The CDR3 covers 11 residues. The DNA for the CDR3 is TGTGCCAGTAGTAGGGGCACTGAAGCTTTCTTT. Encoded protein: CASSRGTEAFF.

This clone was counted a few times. CDR3 DNA sequence: TGTGCCAGCAGCTTCAAGGGAGATAGCAATCAGCCCCAGCATTTT. Amino acids: CASSFKGDSNQPQHF. The chain employs TRBV7-2 and TRBJ1-5, with D uncertain. CDR1 SGHTA and CDR2 FQGNSA come from the germline V gene. The CDR3 covers 15 residues. V shed 3 bases and J shed 0 bases, with 9 bases lying between them. Variable domain in full (rest from reference TRBV7-2 and TRBJ1-5): GAGVSQSPSNKVTEKGKDVELRCDPISGHTALYWYRQSLGQGLEFLIYFQGNSAPDKSGLPSDRFSAERTGGSVSTLTIQRTQQEDSAVYLCASSFKGDSNQPQHFGDGTRLSIL.

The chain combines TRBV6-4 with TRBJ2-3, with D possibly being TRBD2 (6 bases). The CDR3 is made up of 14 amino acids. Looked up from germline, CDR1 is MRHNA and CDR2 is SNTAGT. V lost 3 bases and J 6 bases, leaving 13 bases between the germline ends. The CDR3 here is CASSERREVDTQYF. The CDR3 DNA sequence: TGTGCCAGCAGTGAACGCAGGGAGGTGGATACGCAGTATTTT.

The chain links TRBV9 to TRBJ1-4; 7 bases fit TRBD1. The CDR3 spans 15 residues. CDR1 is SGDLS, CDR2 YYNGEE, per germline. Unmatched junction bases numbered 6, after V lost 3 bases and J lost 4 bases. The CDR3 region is CASSATGTVNEKLFF. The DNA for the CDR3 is TGTGCCAGCAGCGCTACCGGGACAGTTAATGAAAAACTGTTTTTT.

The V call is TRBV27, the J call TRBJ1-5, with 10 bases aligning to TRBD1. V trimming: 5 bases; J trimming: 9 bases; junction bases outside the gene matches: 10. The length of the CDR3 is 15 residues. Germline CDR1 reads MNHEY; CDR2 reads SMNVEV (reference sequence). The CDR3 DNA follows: TGTGCCAGCAGTCCAGGACAGGGGGGGTCATGGCCCCAGCATTTT. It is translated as CASSPGQGGSWPQHF.

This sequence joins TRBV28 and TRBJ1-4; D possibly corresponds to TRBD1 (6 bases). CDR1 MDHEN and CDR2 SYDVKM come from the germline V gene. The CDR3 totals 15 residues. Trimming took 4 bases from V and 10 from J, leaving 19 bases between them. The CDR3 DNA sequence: TGTGCCAGCAGTTCCGGACAGTTTTCTTCCCCAAAACTGTTTTTT. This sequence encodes CASSSGQFSSPKLFF.

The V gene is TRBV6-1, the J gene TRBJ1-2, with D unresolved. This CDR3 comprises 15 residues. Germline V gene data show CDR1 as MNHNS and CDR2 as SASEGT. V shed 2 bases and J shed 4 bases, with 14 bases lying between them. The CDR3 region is CASSEFQTEFYGYTF. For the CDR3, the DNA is TGTGCCAGCAGTGAATTTCAGACCGAATTCTATGGCTACACCTTC.

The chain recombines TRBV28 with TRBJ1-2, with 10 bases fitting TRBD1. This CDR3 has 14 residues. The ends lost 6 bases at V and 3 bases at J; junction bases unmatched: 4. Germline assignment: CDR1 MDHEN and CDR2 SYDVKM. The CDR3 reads CASRRQGADYGYTF. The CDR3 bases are TGTGCCAGCAGGAGACAGGGGGCCGACTATGGCTACACCTTC.

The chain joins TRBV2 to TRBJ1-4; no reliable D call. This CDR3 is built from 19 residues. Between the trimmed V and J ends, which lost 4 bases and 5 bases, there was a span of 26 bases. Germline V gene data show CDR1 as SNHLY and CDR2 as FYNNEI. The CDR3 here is CASSGAGFSIGPQNEKLFF. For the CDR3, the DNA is TGTGCCAGCAGTGGTGCGGGGTTTTCGATTGGACCTCAGAATGAAAAACTGTTTTTT. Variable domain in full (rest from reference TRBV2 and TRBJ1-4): EPEVTQTPSHQVTQMGQEVILRCVPISNHLYFYWYRQILGQKVEFLVSFYNNEISEKSEIFDDQFSVERPDGSNFTLKIRSTKLEDSAMYFCASSGAGFSIGPQNEKLFFGSGTQLSVL.

CDR3 residues: CASSQALDALSYEQYF. The DNA of the CDR3 is TGCGCCAGCAGCCAAGCTCTGGACGCCCTTTCCTACGAGCAGTACTTC. V gene TRBV4-3 combines with J gene TRBJ2-7; D is uncertain. V was shortened by 1 base and J by 1 base, with 14 bases between the two germline ends. The length of the CDR3 is 16 residues. The V gene's germline CDR1 is LGHNA and CDR2 YSLEER.

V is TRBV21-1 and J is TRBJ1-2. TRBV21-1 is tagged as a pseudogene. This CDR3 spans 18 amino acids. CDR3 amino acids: CASSKEETETLDFYGYTF. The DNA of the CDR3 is TGTGCCAGCAGCAAAGAGGAGACAGAGACTCTGGACTTCTATGGCTACACCTTC.